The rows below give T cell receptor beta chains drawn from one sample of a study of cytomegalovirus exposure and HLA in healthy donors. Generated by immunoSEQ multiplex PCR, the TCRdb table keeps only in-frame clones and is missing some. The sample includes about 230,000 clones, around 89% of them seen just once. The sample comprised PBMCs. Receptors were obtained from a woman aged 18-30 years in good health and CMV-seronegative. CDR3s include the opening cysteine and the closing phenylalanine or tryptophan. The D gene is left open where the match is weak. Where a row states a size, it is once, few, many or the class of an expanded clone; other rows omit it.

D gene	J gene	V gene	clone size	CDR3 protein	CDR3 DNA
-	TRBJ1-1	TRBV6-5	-	CASTNTGYTEAFF	TGTGCCAGCACTAACACAGGGTACACTGAAGCTTTCTTT
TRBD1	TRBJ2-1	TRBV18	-	CASSPGQGVSYNEQFF	TGTGCCAGCTCACCTGGACAGGGGGTTTCCTACAATGAGCAGTTCTTC
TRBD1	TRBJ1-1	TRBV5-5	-	CASSSRTGLSTEAFF	TGTGCCAGCAGCTCCCGGACAGGGTTGAGCACTGAAGCTTTCTTT
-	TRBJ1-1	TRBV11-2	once	CASSRGPGQHLNTEAFF	TGTGCCAGCAGCCGTGGCCCGGGACAACATTTGAACACTGAAGCTTTCTTT
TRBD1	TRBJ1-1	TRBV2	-	CASSEDRGPEAFF	TGTGCCAGCAGTGAAGACAGGGGCCCTGAAGCTTTCTTT
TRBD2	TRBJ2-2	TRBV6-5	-	CASRLGGPGELFF	TGTGCCAGCAGACTGGGAGGGCCCGGGGAGCTGTTTTTT
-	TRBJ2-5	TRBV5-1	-	CASTEDRQETQYF	TGCGCCAGCACGGAGGACAGACAAGAGACCCAGTACTTC
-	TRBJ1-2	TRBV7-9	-	CASSLDVTPSGGYTF	TGTGCCAGCAGCTTAGACGTTACCCCCTCGGGGGGCTACACCTTC
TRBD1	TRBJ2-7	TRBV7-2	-	CASSPPGGVQYF	TGTGCCAGCAGTCCTCCAGGGGGCGTGCAGTACTTC
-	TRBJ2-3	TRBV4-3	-	CASSQDRDTQYF	TGCGCCAGCAGCCAAGATCGAGATACGCAGTATTTT
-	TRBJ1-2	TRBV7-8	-	CASSLSSFSYGYTF	TGTGCCAGCAGCTTATCCTCCTTCAGCTATGGCTACACCTTC
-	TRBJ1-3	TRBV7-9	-	CASSSLTAGNTIYF	TGTGCCAGCAGCTCCCTGACTGCAGGAAACACCATATATTTT
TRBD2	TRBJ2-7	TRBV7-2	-	CASSLGLAGGSYEQYF	TGTGCCAGCAGCTTAGGACTAGCGGGAGGGTCCTACGAGCAGTACTTC
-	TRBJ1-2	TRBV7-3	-	CASSLEGRANGYTF	TGTGCCAGCAGCTTAGAGGGGAGGGCCAATGGCTACACCTTC
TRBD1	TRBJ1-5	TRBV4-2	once	CASSQDRTGPEAQHF	TGTGCCAGCAGCCAAGATCGGACAGGGCCGGAGGCCCAGCATTTT
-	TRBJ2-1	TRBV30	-	CAWSVRLYNEQFF	TGTGCCTGGAGTGTACGACTCTACAATGAGCAGTTCTTC
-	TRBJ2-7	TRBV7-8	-	CASRRFQGPSYEQYF	TGTGCCAGCAGGCGTTTTCAGGGTCCTTCCTACGAGCAGTACTTC
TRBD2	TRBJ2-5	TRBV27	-	CASSPRTSGYQETQYF	TGTGCCAGCAGTCCCCGGACTAGCGGGTACCAAGAGACCCAGTACTTC
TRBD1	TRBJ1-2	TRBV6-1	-	CASSEAGQGVIGYTF	TGTGCCAGCAGTGAAGCTGGACAGGGGGTTATTGGCTACACCTTC
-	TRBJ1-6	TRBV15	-	CATSSLGYSSYNSPLHF	TGTGCCACCAGCAGTCTGGGCTACAGCTCCTATAATTCACCCCTCCACTTT
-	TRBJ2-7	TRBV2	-	CASSSYEQYF	TGTGCCAGTAGCTCCTACGAGCAGTACTTC
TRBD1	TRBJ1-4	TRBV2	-	CASSLGQGYGKLFF	TGTGCCAGCAGTCTTGGACAGGGGTACGGAAAACTGTTTTTT
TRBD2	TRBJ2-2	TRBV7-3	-	CASSSRLADTGELFF	TGTGCCAGCAGCTCCCGACTAGCGGACACCGGGGAGCTGTTTTTT
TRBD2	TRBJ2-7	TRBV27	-	CASREVAGGTDEQYF	TGTGCCAGCAGGGAGGTAGCGGGAGGAACCGACGAGCAGTACTTC
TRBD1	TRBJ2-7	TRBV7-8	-	CASSGQPGQEKQYF	TGTGCCAGCAGCGGGCAGCCGGGACAGGAAAAGCAGTACTTC
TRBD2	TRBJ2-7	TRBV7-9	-	CASSLTSGSYEQYF	TGTGCCAGCAGCTTGACTAGCGGTTCCTACGAGCAGTACTTC
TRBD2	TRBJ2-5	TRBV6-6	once	CASSRTSGSLDETQYF	TGTGCCAGCAGTCGGACTAGCGGGAGTCTCGATGAGACCCAGTACTTC
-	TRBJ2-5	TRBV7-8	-	CASSLTEVQETQYF	TGTGCCAGCAGCTTAACTGAGGTCCAAGAGACCCAGTACTTC
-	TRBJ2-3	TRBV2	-	CASIYRDGTDTQYF	TGTGCCAGCATATACAGGGATGGGACAGATACGCAGTATTTT
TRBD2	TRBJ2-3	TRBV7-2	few	CASSLLSGGPPTDTQYF	TGTGCCAGCAGTTTGCTTAGCGGGGGCCCCCCCACAGATACGCAGTATTTT
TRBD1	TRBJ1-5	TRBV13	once	CASSVGTGGQPQHF	TGTGCCAGCAGCGTCGGGACAGGGGGGCAGCCCCAGCATTTT
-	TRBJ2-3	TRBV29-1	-	CSVTGTSTDTQYF	TGCAGCGTTACTGGGACTAGCACAGATACGCAGTATTTT
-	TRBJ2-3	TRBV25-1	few	CASSDAAADLTDTQYF	TGTGCCAGCAGTGATGCGGCAGCGGACCTCACAGATACGCAGTATTTT
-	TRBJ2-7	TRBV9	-	CASSEGPPGYSYEQYF	TGTGCCAGCAGCGAGGGGCCCCCCGGCTACTCCTACGAGCAGTACTTC
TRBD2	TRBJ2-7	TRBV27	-	CASTTTREGRYEQYF	TGTGCCAGCACCACCACGCGGGAGGGCCGGTACGAGCAGTACTTC
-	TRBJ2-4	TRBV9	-	CASSVEPTNGKNIQYF	TGTGCCAGCAGCGTAGAACCCACAAACGGGAAAAACATTCAGTACTTC
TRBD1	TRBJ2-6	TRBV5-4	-	CASSLGQPGANVLTF	TGTGCCAGCAGCCTGGGACAGCCCGGGGCCAACGTCCTGACTTTC
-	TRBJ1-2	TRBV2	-	CASSENRQVGYGYTF	TGTGCCAGCAGTGAAAATAGACAGGTCGGCTATGGCTACACCTTC
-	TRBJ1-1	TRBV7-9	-	CASSSRQRTEAFF	TGTGCCAGCAGCTCAAGACAGAGAACTGAAGCTTTCTTT
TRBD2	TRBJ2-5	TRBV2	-	CASRLAVLETQYF	TGTGCCAGCAGACTAGCGGTACTAGAGACCCAGTACTTC
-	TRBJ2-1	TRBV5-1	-	CASRGFGYNEQFF	TGCGCCAGCAGAGGTTTCGGGTACAATGAGCAGTTCTTC
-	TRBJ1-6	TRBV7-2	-	CASSRAKQGSSSPLHF	TGTGCCAGCAGCCGTGCCAAGCAGGGGAGTAGTTCACCCCTCCACTTT
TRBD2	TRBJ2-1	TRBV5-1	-	CASSSRTLAGVSNEQFF	TGCGCCAGCAGCTCACGTACCCTAGCGGGAGTTTCTAATGAGCAGTTCTTC
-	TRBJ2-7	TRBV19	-	CASSILSGLHYEQYF	TGTGCCAGTAGTATTCTGAGCGGCCTTCATTACGAGCAGTACTTC
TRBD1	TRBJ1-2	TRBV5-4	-	CASRGQGEGGGYTF	TGTGCCAGCAGAGGACAGGGGGAAGGTGGAGGCTACACCTTC
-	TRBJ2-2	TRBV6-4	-	CASSGSDTGELFF	TGTGCCAGCAGTGGCAGCGACACCGGGGAGCTGTTTTTT
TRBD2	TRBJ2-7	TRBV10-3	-	CAISGVAGEYEQYF	TGTGCCATCAGTGGAGTAGCGGGAGAGTACGAGCAGTACTTC
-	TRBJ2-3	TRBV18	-	CASSPAAGPDTQYF	TGTGCCAGCTCACCTGCGGCCGGCCCAGATACGCAGTATTTT
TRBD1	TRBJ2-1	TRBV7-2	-	CASSSSGTGYNEQFF	TGTGCCAGCAGCTCGTCCGGGACAGGGTACAATGAGCAGTTCTTC
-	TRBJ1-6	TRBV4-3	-	CASSRRPLGEARGSYNSPLHF	TGCGCCAGCAGCCGAAGGCCGTTAGGGGAGGCGAGGGGCTCCTATAATTCACCCCTCCACTTT
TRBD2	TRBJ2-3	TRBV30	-	CAWSLAGGTDTQYF	TGTGCCTGGAGTCTAGCGGGAGGAACAGATACGCAGTATTTT
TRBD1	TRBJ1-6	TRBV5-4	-	CASSSKSLGQGRNSPLHF	TGTGCCAGCAGCTCCAAATCCTTAGGACAGGGGAGGAATTCACCCCTCCACTTT
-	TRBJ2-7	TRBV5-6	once	CASSFTGLTYEQYF	TGTGCCAGCAGCTTTACAGGGTTGACCTACGAGCAGTACTTC
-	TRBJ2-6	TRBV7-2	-	CASSLVSSGANVLTF	TGTGCCAGCAGCTTAGTGAGCTCTGGGGCCAACGTCCTGACTTTC
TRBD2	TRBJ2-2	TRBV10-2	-	CASSESSGGANGELFF	TGCGCCAGCAGTGAGTCGAGCGGGGGGGCCAACGGGGAGCTGTTTTTT
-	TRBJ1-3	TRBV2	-	CAIGDRNTIYF	TGTGCCATAGGAGACCGAAACACCATATATTTT
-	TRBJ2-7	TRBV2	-	CASSMSAYEQYF	TGTGCCAGCAGTATGTCAGCCTACGAGCAGTACTTC
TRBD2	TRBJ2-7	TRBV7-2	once	CASRPSGGASHEQYF	TGTGCCAGCAGACCAAGCGGGGGGGCCAGTCACGAGCAGTACTTC
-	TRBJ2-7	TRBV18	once	CASSHGSYEQYF	TGTGCCAGCTCACACGGCTCCTACGAGCAGTACTTC